The TCR beta chain under discussion was sequenced for a study of shared clonotypes between healthy human individuals. General observations from the study: Naive subsets usually exceeded memory subsets in estimated richness. Non-shared clonotypes displayed generation probabilities falling below those of clonotypes present in all four donors.

The CDR3 contains 14 residues. Germline V CDR1 and CDR2: MNHEY, SVGAGI. V was trimmed by 1 base and J by 4 bases, leaving 10 bases between them. Measured with immunoSEQ multiplex PCR; TCRdb has only the in-frame clones, and not every one. The top ten clones hold 0.4% to 0.45% of a sample with some 1.5 million clones, 95% to 99% of them seen once. Donors were healthy HIV-negative adults without recently reported acute infections or vaccinations. Notes on this clone: Its target is unknown.

The sequenced sample consisted of naive CD4+ T cells sorted from blood. Noted subset: CD45RA+ positively selected. The TCR comes from a man in his thirties or forties in good health. The chain has TRBV6-5 and TRBJ1-1, with D unresolved. CDR3 sequence: CASSYFGEGTEAFF. The CDR3 nucleotides are TGTGCCAGCAGTTACTTTGGGGAGGGCACTGAAGCTTTCTTT.